This TCR beta chain is from a study of blood T cell repertoires in COVID-19. Study at large: Collection of acute and convalescent COVID-19 samples took place in the United States, Italy and Spain. Sources were T cells, B-cell-depleted T cells, or PBMCs; the material itself was cDNA or gDNA.

Original analysis: Amplification with reference gene primers provided the estimates of nucleated cell counts. This table comes from immunoSEQ multiplex PCR, and its TCRdb copy is limited to in-frame clones, with some not included. V and J calls and clone size are as listed in that table; D and trimming were resolved from the DNA. This table has about 170,000 clones, more than 70% appearing once. Membership in each cohort depended on participant-reported clinical history. The CDR3 covers 17 residues. V gave up 2 bases and J gave up 4 bases; unmatched junction bases: 8. Looked up from germline, CDR1 is MGHRA and CDR2 is YSYEKL.

The chain carries TRBV4-1 and TRBJ2-3, with 11 bases that match TRBD2. The TCR comes from a woman aged 50 to 65 in a cohort exposed to, infected with or recovered from COVID-19 (not recorded which). The sample taken for sequencing was PBMCs or T cells enriched from blood (not recorded which). As DNA, the CDR3 is TGCGCCAGCAGCCAAAACGTACTAGCGGGAGTGGCAGATACGCAGTATTTT. This gives the protein CASSQNVLAGVADTQYF.